These 24 T cell receptor beta chains share one sample of origin, sequenced in a study of blood T cell repertoires in COVID-19. Assay: immunoSEQ multiplex PCR; the TCRdb copy retains only in-frame clones and omits some. This repertoire shows fewer than 150,000 clones, almost 90% found once; its top ten account for 0.75% to 0.9%. The sample comprised peripheral blood. All receptors derive from a woman aged 50 to 60 with active or convalescent COVID-19.

This rearrangement joins TRBV20-1 to TRBJ2-7; maybe TRBD2 (6 bases). V was trimmed by 0 bases and J by 8 bases, leaving 8 bases between them. This CDR3 spans 11 amino acids. Germline CDR1 reads DFQATT; CDR2 reads SNEGSKA (reference sequence). CDR3 sequence: CSARDLAKQYF. The DNA for the CDR3 is TGCAGTGCTAGAGATCTAGCGAAGCAGTACTTC.

The V call is TRBV7-2, the J call TRBJ2-2; 11 bases are a match to TRBD2. Unmatched junction bases numbered 10, after V lost 5 bases and J lost 2 bases. The germline V gene encodes CDR1 SGHTA and CDR2 FQGNSA. The CDR3 runs to 18 residues. The CDR3 DNA follows: TGTGCCAGCAGCCTACTTGGAGGGACTAGCGGTAACACCGGGGAGCTGTTTTTT. Protein: CASSLLGGTSGNTGELFF.

V usage is TRBV6-5 and J usage is TRBJ2-5; D might be TRBD1 (5 bases). Between the trimmed V and J ends, which lost 4 bases and 1 base, there was a span of 10 bases. The germline V gene encodes CDR1 MNHEY and CDR2 SVGAGI. The length of the CDR3 is 14 residues. CDR3 DNA sequence: TGTGCCAGCAGTTCAACAGGTTCCCAAGAGACCCAGTACTTC. Residues: CASSSTGSQETQYF.

The sample holds a few counts of this clone. This rearrangement joins TRBV25-1 to TRBJ2-7; a possible D gene is TRBD1 (5 bases). Germline CDR1 MGHDK, CDR2 SYGVNS. The length of the CDR3 is 11 residues. V shed 2 bases and J shed 7 bases, with 6 bases lying between them. The CDR3 DNA reads TGTGCCAGCAGTGAACGGACAGAGCAGTACTTC. Translated, it gives CASSERTEQYF.

This chain connects TRBV5-6 to TRBJ1-1; 9 positions match TRBD1. This CDR3 is built from 15 residues. V trimming: 4 bases; J trimming: 6 bases; junction bases outside the gene matches: 10. Germline CDR1 reads SGHDT; CDR2 reads YYEEEE. The CDR3 region is CASSGRTGARAEAFF. DNA of the CDR3: TGTGCCAGCAGCGGGCGGACAGGGGCGAGGGCTGAAGCTTTCTTT.

This chain uses TRBV30 with TRBJ2-4, with 12 positions matching TRBD1. This CDR3 contains 17 residues. Trimming took 4 bases from V and 0 from J; bases not matched to a gene: 7. Germline V lookup: CDR1 GTSNPN, CDR2 SVGIG (reference sequence). CDR3 coding DNA: TGTGCCTGGAACCGGGACAGGGGGCCGGGAGCCAAAAACATTCAGTACTTC. Residues: CAWNRDRGPGAKNIQYF.

The V and J genes are TRBV5-6 and TRBJ2-7, with 11 bases lining up with TRBD2. Looked up from germline, CDR1 is SGHDT and CDR2 is YYEEEE. V lost 6 bases to trimming and J lost 1 base; unmatched junction nucleotides: 6. The CDR3 loop spans 15 amino acids. The chain's CDR3 is CASITSGSVSYEQYF. The CDR3 bases are TGTGCCAGCATTACTAGCGGGAGTGTGTCCTACGAGCAGTACTTC.

The chain couples TRBV28 to TRBJ1-1; 7 positions match TRBD1. Per germline, CDR1 MDHEN and CDR2 SYDVKM. The CDR3 sequence is 13 residues long. Trimming took 8 bases from V and 1 from J; bases not matched to a gene: 4. The CDR3 nucleotides read TGTGCCAGCGGAAGACAGGGGAACACTGAAGCTTTCTTT. Residues: CASGRQGNTEAFF.

V is TRBV28 and J is TRBJ1-2; D is uncertain. The CDR3 totals 15 residues. Trimming pared 1 base from V and 9 bases from J, leaving 18 bases between. Germline V gives CDR1 MDHEN, CDR2 SYDVKM. The CDR3 DNA follows: TGTGCCAGCAGTTTATATTCCCCCCGGGGTCTACGCTACACCTTC. Translating it yields CASSLYSPRGLRYTF.

V gene TRBV7-9 combines with J gene TRBJ2-2, with 7 bases fitting TRBD2. Germline CDR1 and CDR2: SEHNR and FQNEAQ (reference sequence). Losses at the gene ends were 5 bases for V and 5 bases for J; bases not matched to a gene: 11. The CDR3 extends over 16 amino acids. The CDR3 loop is CASSHWGGEGTGELFF. CDR3 sequence (DNA): TGTGCCAGCAGCCATTGGGGGGGAGAAGGAACCGGGGAGCTGTTTTTT. Filled out from reference TRBV7-9 and TRBJ2-2, the complete variable domain reads DTGVSQNPRHKITKRGQNVTFRCDPISEHNRLYWYRQTLGQGPEFLTYFQNEAQLEKSRLLSDRFSAERPKGSFSTLEIQRTEQGDSAMYLCASSHWGGEGTGELFFGEGSRLTVL.

The chain recombines TRBV30 with TRBJ1-1; the D gene is possibly TRBD1 (6 bases). This CDR3 region has 14 residues. V was clipped by 5 bases and J by 0 bases, with 13 bases between them. The V gene's germline CDR1 is GTSNPN and CDR2 SVGIG (reference sequence). CDR3 protein: CAWGLTGMNTEAFF. DNA for the CDR3: TGTGCCTGGGGCCTTACAGGGATGAACACTGAAGCTTTCTTT.

The rearrangement links TRBV25-1 to TRBJ2-2, with 8 bases aligning to TRBD1. Unmatched junction bases numbered 1, after V lost 6 bases and J lost 1 base. This CDR3 has 14 amino acids. Germline V gene sequence: CDR1 MGHDK, CDR2 SYGVNS. This chain's CDR3 is CASRGTGNTGELFF. In DNA form, the CDR3 reads TGTGCCAGCAGAGGGACAGGGAACACCGGGGAGCTGTTTTTT. The full variable domain, with the rest looked up from reference TRBV25-1 and TRBJ2-2, is EADIYQTPRYLVIGTGKKITLECSQTMGHDKMYWYQQDPGMELHLIHYSYGVNSTEKGDLSSESTVSRIRTEHFPLTLESARPSHTSQYLCASRGTGNTGELFFGEGSRLTVL.

The chain links TRBV5-1 to TRBJ2-1; possible D gene TRBD2, 5 bases. Per the germline V gene, CDR1 is SGHRS and CDR2 is YFSETQ. The CDR3 sequence is 15 residues long. Trimming cost V 4 bases and J 0 bases, with 11 bases left between them. In nucleotides, the CDR3 is TGCGCCAGCAGCAACGGGAAGAGCTCCTACAATGAGCAGTTCTTC. Protein product: CASSNGKSSYNEQFF.

This chain joins TRBV11-2 and TRBJ2-3; TRBD1 agrees at 9 bases. The V gene end was trimmed by 5 bases and the J gene end by 2 bases; junction bases not matched to a gene: 14. Germline CDR1 is SGHAT and CDR2 is FQNNGV. The CDR3 loop spans 18 amino acids. In DNA form, the CDR3 reads TGTGCCAGCAGCATGCCGGGACAGGGTCAGGACAACACAGATACGCAGTATTTT. It is translated as CASSMPGQGQDNTDTQYF.

V usage is TRBV4-3 and J usage is TRBJ2-3; D may be TRBD2 (6 bases). CDR3 length equals 18 residues. CDR1 LGHNA and CDR2 YSLEER come from the germline V gene. V was shortened by 0 bases and J by 6 bases, with 22 bases between the two germline ends. The CDR3 region is CASSQDYGRDLLVDTQYF. The CDR3 DNA follows: TGCGCCAGCAGCCAAGATTACGGGCGGGACCTACTGGTTGATACGCAGTATTTT.

The genes are TRBV21-1 and TRBJ1-1; TRBD1 is the table's D call, not checked against the DNA. TRBV21-1 is a recognized pseudogene. This CDR3 spans 17 amino acids. CDR3 nucleotide sequence: TGTGCCAGCAGCAAAGAAGGCATGGGACAGGGGGAAACTGAAGCTTTCTTT. This translates into CASSKEGMGQGETEAFF.

This chain joins TRBV7-6 and TRBJ2-2, with TRBD1 identical over 7 bases. Looked up from germline, CDR1 is SGHVS and CDR2 is FNYEAQ. The CDR3 loop spans 15 amino acids. Trimming at V came to 4 bases and at J to 1 base, leaving 3 bases not matched to a gene. Written as DNA, the CDR3 is TGTGCCAGCAGCTCCGGGACAGTGAACACCGGGGAGCTGTTTTTT. Translated: CASSSGTVNTGELFF.

V and J are TRBV30 and TRBJ1-2, with 9 bases aligning to TRBD1. This CDR3 region has 14 residues. The J segment lost 3 bases and the V segment lost 3 bases, leaving 5 bases of the junction unmatched. Germline CDR1 and CDR2: GTSNPN and SVGIG (reference sequence). The CDR3: CAWRETGGDYGYTF. CDR3 DNA: TGTGCCTGGAGGGAGACAGGGGGGGACTATGGCTACACCTTC.

J is TRBJ2-2 and V is TRBV18, with 9 bases aligning to TRBD1. The CDR3 is made up of 15 amino acids. Germline assignment: CDR1 KGHSH and CDR2 LQKENI. The junction had 7 bases not matched to a gene; V was cut back by 5 bases and J by 6 bases. The CDR3 DNA follows: TGTGCCAGCTCAAAACAACAGGGGGCGCCCGGGGAGCTGTTTTTT. Its translation: CASSKQQGAPGELFF.

The gene calls are TRBV5-1 and TRBJ2-7; D is perhaps TRBD2 (6 bases). The CDR3 is made up of 16 amino acids. In germline, CDR1 is SGHRS, CDR2 YFSETQ. V lost 5 bases and J lost 0, with 18 bases in between. In DNA, the CDR3 is TGCGCCAGCAGTCCTGGGGGGACCCAGGGCTCCTACGAGCAGTACTTC. Encoded protein: CASSPGGTQGSYEQYF.

The chain is built from TRBV30 and TRBJ2-1, with D hard to call. Germline assignment: CDR1 GTSNPN and CDR2 SVGIG (reference sequence). The CDR3 spans 14 residues. V was clipped by 4 bases and J by 0 bases, with 10 bases between them. For the CDR3, the DNA is TGTGCCTGGAACCGGAGATACTCCTACAATGAGCAGTTCTTC. Amino acids: CAWNRRYSYNEQFF.

V usage is TRBV7-8 and J usage is TRBJ2-1, with 10 bases matching TRBD2. Per germline, CDR1 SGHVS and CDR2 FQNEAQ. V lost 4 bases, J lost 3 bases, and 3 bases stayed unmatched. The CDR3 totals 15 residues. The CDR3 DNA reads TGTGCCAGCAGCTCCAGCGGGAGGGTCTACAATGAGCAGTTCTTC. Translating it yields CASSSSGRVYNEQFF.

This rearrangement joins TRBV5-1 to TRBJ2-5, with a weak D call TRBD1 (5 bases). This CDR3 is 15 amino acids long. Germline values: CDR1 SGHRS, CDR2 YFSETQ. V lost 2 bases and J lost 4, with 15 bases in between. The CDR3 here is CASSLDPGWVETQYF. The CDR3 region has the DNA TGCGCCAGCAGCTTAGATCCAGGGTGGGTAGAGACCCAGTACTTC.

The CDR3 reads CASSATGLVNGYTF. DNA of the CDR3: TGTGCCAGCAGCGCAACAGGGTTAGTAAATGGCTACACCTTC. The chain uses TRBV28 and TRBJ1-2; a possible D gene is TRBD1 (6 bases). The V end lost 6 bases, the J end lost 6 bases, and 17 bases lay between the germline ends. Germline loops: CDR1 MDHEN, CDR2 SYDVKM. The CDR3 is 14 residues long.